A selection of T cell receptor beta chains follows, all from one sample in a study of T cell repertoires in cytomegalovirus infection. TCRdb recomputed calls from the reads with MiXCR, one row per CDR3 protein. The table has 27,000 or so distinct CDR3 sequences, over 15% seen once; the top ten hold 70% to 90%. These receptors are not linked to any known antigen. The starting material was CD8+ T cells from cultured PBMCs, obtained from culture after CMV antigen stimulation. The receptors come from a human donor in good health (CMV status not recorded). Some clones in this sample may be carry-over from other donors' samples. The CDR3 runs from the conserved cysteine through the conserved F or W. Fields, in order: J gene, V gene, clone size, D gene, CDR3 protein, CDR3 DNA. A D gene is named only where the DNA matches it firmly. The size field is filled for only some rows; it gives once, few, many or a size class.

j_gene: TRBJ2-1; v_gene: TRBV7-9; abundance: .; d_gene: TRBD1; CDR3aa: CASSSDRTTTSYNEQFF; CDR3nt: TGTGCCAGCAGCTCGGACAGGACGACGACCTCCTACAATGAGCAGTTCTTC
j_gene: TRBJ2-2; v_gene: TRBV12-3/TRBV12-4; abundance: .; d_gene: .; CDR3aa: CASSPVGFKVALGELFF; CDR3nt: TGTGCCAGCAGTCCCGTAGGGTTTAAAGTAGCCCTGGGGGAGCTGTTTTTT
j_gene: TRBJ2-1; v_gene: TRBV28; abundance: .; d_gene: .; CDR3aa: CASSWGPTYNEQFF; CDR3nt: TGTGCCAGCAGCTGGGGCCCAACCTACAATGAGCAGTTCTTC
j_gene: TRBJ2-7; v_gene: TRBV29-1; abundance: few; d_gene: .; CDR3aa: CSVDIGDSYEQYF; CDR3nt: TGCAGCGTTGATATTGGGGACTCCTACGAGCAGTACTTC
j_gene: TRBJ1-4; v_gene: TRBV24-1; abundance: few; d_gene: .; CDR3aa: CATSDGVHEKLFF; CDR3nt: TGTGCCACCAGTGACGGGGTACATGAAAAACTGTTTTTT
j_gene: TRBJ1-2; v_gene: TRBV7-8; abundance: .; d_gene: .; CDR3aa: CASSSSGEANYGYTF; CDR3nt: TGTGCCAGCAGCTCGTCCGGGGAAGCTAACTATGGCTACACCTTC
j_gene: TRBJ1-3; v_gene: TRBV4-3; abundance: .; d_gene: .; CDR3aa: CASSQETGNTIYF; CDR3nt: TGCGCCAGCAGCCAAGAAACGGGAAACACCATATATTTT
j_gene: TRBJ1-2; v_gene: TRBV6-2/TRBV6-3; abundance: .; d_gene: .; CDR3aa: CASSSVEENYYGYTF; CDR3nt: TGTGCCAGCAGTTCTGTAGAAGAGAACTACTATGGCTACACCTTC
j_gene: TRBJ2-1; v_gene: TRBV7-6; abundance: few; d_gene: .; CDR3aa: CASSPRTSYNEQFF; CDR3nt: TGTGCCAGCAGCCCGAGGACTTCCTACAATGAGCAGTTCTTC
j_gene: TRBJ2-1; v_gene: TRBV7-9; abundance: .; d_gene: .; CDR3aa: CASSDNRATYNEQFF; CDR3nt: TGTGCCAGCAGTGACAACAGGGCTACCTACAATGAGCAGTTCTTC
j_gene: TRBJ1-1; v_gene: TRBV3-1; abundance: few; d_gene: .; CDR3aa: CASSQAWGTEAFF; CDR3nt: TGTGCCAGCAGCCAAGCCTGGGGCACTGAAGCTTTCTTT
j_gene: TRBJ1-4; v_gene: TRBV7-8; abundance: many; d_gene: .; CDR3aa: CASSPWPRGATNEKLFF; CDR3nt: TGTGCCAGCAGCCCCTGGCCTAGGGGGGCAACTAATGAAAAACTGTTTTTT
j_gene: TRBJ2-7; v_gene: TRBV12-3/TRBV12-4; abundance: .; d_gene: TRBD1; CDR3aa: CASSHDRGQLHEQYF; CDR3nt: TGTGCCAGCAGCCATGACAGGGGGCAACTCCACGAGCAGTACTTC
j_gene: TRBJ2-7; v_gene: TRBV29-1; abundance: .; d_gene: .; CDR3aa: CSVETGHYEQYF; CDR3nt: TGCAGCGTCGAAACGGGTCACTACGAGCAGTACTTC
j_gene: TRBJ2-7; v_gene: TRBV27; abundance: few; d_gene: .; CDR3aa: CASSLSRSYEQYF; CDR3nt: TGTGCCAGCAGTTTATCACGGTCATACGAGCAGTACTTC
j_gene: TRBJ2-5; v_gene: TRBV6-6; abundance: few; d_gene: .; CDR3aa: CASSYSKQRNQETQYF; CDR3nt: TGTGCCAGCAGTTACTCGAAACAGCGAAACCAAGAGACCCAGTACTTC
j_gene: TRBJ1-2; v_gene: TRBV7-2; abundance: .; d_gene: .; CDR3aa: CASSLDGAERGYTF; CDR3nt: TGTGCCAGCAGCTTAGATGGGGCAGAGCGAGGCTACACCTTC
j_gene: TRBJ2-3; v_gene: TRBV11-2; abundance: few; d_gene: .; CDR3aa: CASSPREDTDTQYF; CDR3nt: TGTGCCAGCAGCCCCAGGGAAGACACAGATACGCAGTATTTT
j_gene: TRBJ2-4; v_gene: TRBV7-3; abundance: .; d_gene: TRBD1; CDR3aa: CASSLGTGDPLQYF; CDR3nt: TGTGCCAGCAGCTTGGGGACAGGGGATCCCCTTCAGTACTTC
j_gene: TRBJ2-3; v_gene: TRBV7-3; abundance: many; d_gene: .; CDR3aa: CASSLNQDVDTQYF; CDR3nt: TGTGCCAGCAGCTTAAATCAGGACGTAGATACGCAGTATTTT
j_gene: TRBJ2-2; v_gene: TRBV14; abundance: few; d_gene: .; CDR3aa: CASSSRTPGPPGELFF; CDR3nt: TGTGCCAGCAGCTCCCGGACTCCAGGGCCTCCCGGGGAGCTGTTTTTT
j_gene: TRBJ2-7; v_gene: TRBV11-3; abundance: few; d_gene: .; CDR3aa: CASSPRSNHEQYF; CDR3nt: TGTGCCAGCAGCCCGCGGTCGAACCACGAGCAGTACTTC
j_gene: TRBJ2-7; v_gene: TRBV7-9; abundance: many; d_gene: TRBD1; CDR3aa: CASSLVQGKSYEQYF; CDR3nt: TGTGCCAGCAGCTTAGTACAGGGGAAAAGCTACGAGCAGTACTTC
j_gene: TRBJ1-5; v_gene: TRBV7-8; abundance: few; d_gene: .; CDR3aa: CASSFSTQPQHF; CDR3nt: TGTGCCAGCAGCTTCAGTACCCAGCCCCAGCATTTT
j_gene: TRBJ2-1; v_gene: TRBV7-6; abundance: .; d_gene: .; CDR3aa: CASSTLRLGSHEQFF; CDR3nt: TGTGCCAGCAGCACTTTACGCCTGGGGAGCCACGAGCAGTTCTTC
j_gene: TRBJ2-7; v_gene: TRBV4-1; abundance: few; d_gene: .; CDR3aa: CASSLLWTESYEQYF; CDR3nt: TGCGCCAGCAGCCTCCTATGGACGGAAAGCTACGAGCAGTACTTC
j_gene: TRBJ2-7; v_gene: TRBV6-1; abundance: .; d_gene: .; CDR3aa: CASTSSYEQYF; CDR3nt: TGTGCCAGCACTAGTTCCTACGAGCAGTACTTC
j_gene: TRBJ1-4; v_gene: TRBV7-2; abundance: few; d_gene: .; CDR3aa: CASSSKRGHHPSEKLFF; CDR3nt: TGTGCCAGCAGCTCAAAAAGAGGACACCACCCGTCGGAAAAACTGTTTTTT
j_gene: TRBJ2-1; v_gene: TRBV5-4; abundance: few; d_gene: TRBD2; CDR3aa: CASRLAGDEQFF; CDR3nt: TGTGCCAGCAGGCTAGCGGGGGATGAGCAGTTCTTC
j_gene: TRBJ2-6; v_gene: TRBV7-2; abundance: .; d_gene: .; CDR3aa: CASSLASTGSGANVLTF; CDR3nt: TGTGCCAGCAGCTTAGCGTCTACCGGCTCTGGGGCCAACGTCCTGACTTTC
j_gene: TRBJ2-2; v_gene: TRBV4-3; abundance: many; d_gene: .; CDR3aa: CASSQDGGHLNTGELFF; CDR3nt: TGCGCCAGCAGCCAAGATGGGGGACACCTAAACACCGGGGAGCTGTTTTTT
j_gene: TRBJ1-2; v_gene: TRBV29-1; abundance: .; d_gene: .; CDR3aa: CSVEDRGGYGYTF; CDR3nt: TGCAGCGTTGAAGACCGTGGGGGCTATGGCTACACCTTC
j_gene: TRBJ1-3; v_gene: TRBV12-3/TRBV12-4; abundance: .; d_gene: .; CDR3aa: CASSLTDNAGNTIYF; CDR3nt: TGTGCCAGCAGCTTGACGGACAATGCTGGAAACACCATATATTTT
j_gene: TRBJ1-1; v_gene: TRBV6-5; abundance: few; d_gene: .; CDR3aa: CASSYSRGRMNTEAFF; CDR3nt: TGTGCCAGCAGTTACTCGAGAGGGAGGATGAACACTGAAGCTTTCTTT
j_gene: TRBJ2-7; v_gene: TRBV7-2; abundance: few; d_gene: .; CDR3aa: CASSLVAAPGGEQYF; CDR3nt: TGTGCCAGCAGCTTAGTGGCAGCTCCTGGGGGCGAGCAGTACTTC
j_gene: TRBJ2-7; v_gene: TRBV7-9; abundance: .; d_gene: .; CDR3aa: CASSLTLGREHYEQYF; CDR3nt: TGTGCCAGCAGCCTAACCCTGGGCAGGGAACATTACGAGCAGTACTTC
j_gene: TRBJ1-3; v_gene: TRBV29-1; abundance: .; d_gene: TRBD1; CDR3aa: CSVADRVSGNTIYF; CDR3nt: TGCAGCGTTGCAGACAGGGTGTCTGGAAACACCATATATTTT
j_gene: TRBJ2-6; v_gene: TRBV12-5; abundance: .; d_gene: TRBD1; CDR3aa: CASGLSRTGTSGANVLTF; CDR3nt: TGTGCTAGTGGTTTGAGCCGGACAGGGACCTCTGGGGCCAACGTCCTGACTTTC
j_gene: TRBJ1-1; v_gene: TRBV11-2; abundance: .; d_gene: .; CDR3aa: CASSLEAFLQTEAFF; CDR3nt: TGTGCCAGCAGCTTAGAGGCTTTCCTCCAGACTGAAGCTTTCTTT
j_gene: TRBJ1-1; v_gene: TRBV7-4; abundance: .; d_gene: .; CDR3aa: CASERPEAFF; CDR3nt: TGTGCCAGCGAGAGACCTGAAGCTTTCTTT
j_gene: TRBJ1-2; v_gene: TRBV7-2; abundance: few; d_gene: .; CDR3aa: CASGTGNGYTF; CDR3nt: TGTGCCAGCGGAACTGGCAATGGCTACACCTTC
j_gene: TRBJ2-7; v_gene: TRBV7-8; abundance: few; d_gene: .; CDR3aa: CASSLPGTYEQYF; CDR3nt: TGTGCCAGCAGCTTACCGGGGACCTACGAGCAGTACTTC